This TCR beta chain appears in the sequencing data of a study of regulatory T cells in long-lasting Graves disease. In building TCR beta libraries, iRepertoire HTBI primers were used together with Arm-PCR of CDR3 regions. One entry per CDR3 protein, called by TCRdb with MiXCR from the multiplex PCR reads. This sample has more than 450,000 distinct CDR3 sequences; around 15% occur once, and the top ten carry about 12%. V was pared by 6 bases and J by 3 bases, with 8 bases between. The CDR3 covers 12 residues. Germline V gene data show CDR1 as MDHEN and CDR2 as SYDVKM. The time point was: newly diagnosed GD, antithyroid drugs for less than 3 months. Extracted PBMC RNA gave rise to the TCR library. This clonotype has ten or more counts. These records were also assigned to another study, of T cells in Graves' hyperthyroidism and ophthalmopathy.

Sequenced material: peripheral blood mononuclear cells (PBMCs), taken at new diagnosis, from a patient treated with antithyroid drugs. The TCR was taken from a man aged 40-55 years with Graves disease. The rearrangement joins TRBV28 to TRBJ1-2, with D perhaps TRBD1 (5 bases). CDR3 region: CASSREDYGYTF. The CDR3 DNA sequence: TGTGCCAGCAGCAGGGAGGACTATGGCTACACCTTC.